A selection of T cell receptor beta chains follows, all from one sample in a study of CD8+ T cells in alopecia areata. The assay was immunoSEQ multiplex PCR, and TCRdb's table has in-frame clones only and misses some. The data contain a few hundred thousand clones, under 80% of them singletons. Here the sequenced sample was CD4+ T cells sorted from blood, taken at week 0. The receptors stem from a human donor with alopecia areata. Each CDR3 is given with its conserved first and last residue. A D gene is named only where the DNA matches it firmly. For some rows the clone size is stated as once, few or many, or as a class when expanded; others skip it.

TGTGCCTGGAGTGGCAGGCGGGCCAAAAACATTCAGTACTTC	CAWSGRRAKNIQYF	TRBJ2-4	TRBV30	-	-
TGTGCCAGCAGCCCCGGTGGGGGTCAGCCCCAGCATTTT	CASSPGGGQPQHF	TRBJ1-5	TRBV5-4	-	-
TGCGCCAGCAGCCAAGCCGGGACAGGGTATCGGTACTTC	CASSQAGTGYRYF	TRBJ2-7	TRBV5-1	-	TRBD1
TGCAGCGTTGGGACAGTTTACGAGCAGTACTTC	CSVGTVYEQYF	TRBJ2-7	TRBV29-1	-	-
TGTGCCAGCAGCCAAGATTTGAGCGGGGGGTCCTACGAGCAGTACTTC	CASSQDLSGGSYEQYF	TRBJ2-7	TRBV4-2	-	TRBD2
TGTGCCAGCCTTTCCTCTGGAAACACCATATATTTT	CASLSSGNTIYF	TRBJ1-3	TRBV25-1	-	-
TGTGCCAGCAGCGCCTTTATAGGGGGCACAGATACGCAGTATTTT	CASSAFIGGTDTQYF	TRBJ2-3	TRBV9	-	-
TGTGCCAGCAGCCAAAGGACGGGGTACCAAGAGACCCAGTACTTC	CASSQRTGYQETQYF	TRBJ2-5	TRBV9	few	-
TGCAGCGCCTTTAGGGGGGGATATGGCTACACCTTC	CSAFRGGYGYTF	TRBJ1-2	TRBV29-1	-	-
TGTGCCAGCAGCTTAGTCGTGGGAGGGAGAGAGACCCAGTACTTC	CASSLVVGGRETQYF	TRBJ2-5	TRBV7-9	-	TRBD2
TGTGCCTGGAGGTTTGCGGGGTCCCCCTACGAGCAGTACTTC	CAWRFAGSPYEQYF	TRBJ2-7	TRBV30	-	-
TGTGCCTGGCAGGGGGCGGGCGTCTATGGCTACACCTTC	CAWQGAGVYGYTF	TRBJ1-2	TRBV30	-	TRBD1
TGCAGCGTTGAACTCACTACCGGGGAGCTGTTTTTT	CSVELTTGELFF	TRBJ2-2	TRBV29-1	-	-
TGTGCCAGCAGCTTAGCGGGCGGAGGGGCCAACGTCCTGACTTTC	CASSLAGGGANVLTF	TRBJ2-6	TRBV7-2	-	-
TGTGCCAGTAGTATCTCGGCCCTACCAAGGGGTAATGAGCAGTTCTTC	CASSISALPRGNEQFF	TRBJ2-1	TRBV19	-	-
TGTGCCACCAGCAGAGGTGGGACAGACTATGGCTACACCTTC	CATSRGGTDYGYTF	TRBJ1-2	TRBV15	-	TRBD1
TGCAGCGTTGAAGGGGGAGGATACGAGCAGTACTTC	CSVEGGGYEQYF	TRBJ2-7	TRBV29-1	-	-
TGTGCCAGCAGTTCCTCAGGGGAGGGCAATCAGCCCCAGCATTTT	CASSSSGEGNQPQHF	TRBJ1-5	TRBV6-5	-	-
TGCAGCGTTGGCGGGGGCGGTTGGGAGACCCAGTACTTC	CSVGGGGWETQYF	TRBJ2-5	TRBV29-1	-	-
TGCAGTGCCCTGGAGGGGGATACGCAGTATTTT	CSALEGDTQYF	TRBJ2-3	TRBV20-1	-	-
TGTGCCAGCATGTCCGGGGACCGATATGGCTACACCTTC	CASMSGDRYGYTF	TRBJ1-2	TRBV6-4	-	-
TGTGCCAGCAGCAGAGAAGCCCAGGGGGGCCTAGCCAAAAACATTCAGTACTTC	CASSREAQGGLAKNIQYF	TRBJ2-4	TRBV7-2	-	-
TGTGCCAGCTCGGTAGGACTAGCGTCCTACGAGCAGTACTTC	CASSVGLASYEQYF	TRBJ2-7	TRBV18	-	TRBD2
TGTGCCGCCGCGCCAGGGGTGTGGGAGCAGTACTTC	CAAAPGVWEQYF	TRBJ2-7	TRBV30	few	-
TGTGCCAGTAGTATCGACAGGACCTATGGCTACACCTTC	CASSIDRTYGYTF	TRBJ1-2	TRBV19	once	-
TGCGCCAGCAGCTCACAGGGAGCAGATACGCAGTATTTT	CASSSQGADTQYF	TRBJ2-3	TRBV5-1	-	-
TGTGCCAGCAGCCGACTTGGGGCTAGCAGAAACCAGTACTTC	CASSRLGASRNQYF	TRBJ2-7	TRBV7-2	few	-
TGTGCCATCACCCCAAGGGGAGGCTGCACAGATACGCAGTATTTT	CAITPRGGCTDTQYF	TRBJ2-3	TRBV10-3	-	-
TGTGCCAGCTCACCACCGGGTAGCGGGGGGCGGAACAATGAGCAGTTCTTC	CASSPPGSGGRNNEQFF	TRBJ2-1	TRBV18	-	TRBD2
TGTGCCAGCAGCCAACAGGGATCCTCCGCCGGGGAGCTGTTTTTT	CASSQQGSSAGELFF	TRBJ2-2	TRBV9	-	-
TGTGCCAGCAAGCAGGGAGAGACCCAGTACTTC	CASKQGETQYF	TRBJ2-5	TRBV10-3	few	-
TGTGCCCTCAGGGGGCTGGGCGAGCAGTTCTTC	CALRGLGEQFF	TRBJ2-1	TRBV10-3	-	TRBD1